This TCR beta chain was retrieved from a study of cytomegalovirus exposure and HLA in healthy donors (dated 2017 in TCRdb). As for the study more broadly: According to a later analysis, one platform produced both the 100 to 150 validation repertoires and the 666 repertoires of the first cohort. Besides the first cohort of about 730 subjects, a separate validation cohort made up of roughly 120 different subjects was used. The study was designed to test whether signatures of past pathogen exposure could be identified by cataloging public T cell receptors. To predict cytomegalovirus infection status, the study brought together high-throughput TCR immunosequencing, statistical association of individual TCRs with disease status, and machine learning.

The donors were included in the validation cohort of over a hundred subjects, a group kept apart from the approximately 650-subject first cohort. Overall study results and their limits: The authors suggested that the approach could potentially be extended to other disease states and immunological phenotypes. The study gave a list of more than 150 TCR beta chains associated with cytomegalovirus. In vitro tests confirmed that three of the cytomegalovirus-associated TCR beta chains recognize cytomegalovirus antigens. Most TCR sequences were observed very rarely across donors, whereas some public TCRs were present in many individuals. All 120 or so repertoires were used to score co-occurrence in the validation cohort in a later analysis, because that analysis had no HLA typing for the cohort. The classifier was reported to diagnose cytomegalovirus status with high specificity and sensitivity in both the original cohort and the validation cohort. Of the cluster scores, 94% were above 0 in a later analysis, which found that TCRs clustered in the first cohort also tended to co-occur in the 90 to 150 validation repertoires.

The CDR3 holds 15 amino acids from the cysteine to the phenylalanine. The CDR3 DNA has 45 bases and is translated from base 1. The germline V gene specifies SQVTM as CDR1 and ANQGSEA as CDR2. Deletion took 4 bases off V and 4 bases off J, with a span of 18 bases between the germline ends. The method was the immunoSEQ multiplex PCR assay. The published analysis was carried out like this. A statistical classification framework was built for diagnosing cytomegalovirus status from the catalog of TCR beta chain sequences. The table was pulled from immuneACCESS by TCRdb, which kept in-frame rearrangements only. Such tables lose some clones; where checked, under half of the loss comes from unresolved V genes, and the rest has no known cause. The V and J calls and clone size were taken over from that table, and D and trimming were inferred from the DNA. The sample contains around 150,000 clones, about nine tenths of them found a single time. Of the sample, 4% to 4.5% falls within the top ten clones.

The count of this clone is one. Its cognate antigen has yet to be identified. No much larger clonotype is one base removed from it; base qualities were not supplied. The clonotype comes from a man younger than 30 in good health and CMV-seropositive. The sequence links TRBV29-1 to TRBJ2-3, with the D gene not clear enough to name. The sample was PBMCs. In nucleotides, the sequence is TGCAGCGTTGTTAAGACATCGATGGAAGCAGATACGCAGTATTTT. It codes for CSVVKTSMEADTQYF.